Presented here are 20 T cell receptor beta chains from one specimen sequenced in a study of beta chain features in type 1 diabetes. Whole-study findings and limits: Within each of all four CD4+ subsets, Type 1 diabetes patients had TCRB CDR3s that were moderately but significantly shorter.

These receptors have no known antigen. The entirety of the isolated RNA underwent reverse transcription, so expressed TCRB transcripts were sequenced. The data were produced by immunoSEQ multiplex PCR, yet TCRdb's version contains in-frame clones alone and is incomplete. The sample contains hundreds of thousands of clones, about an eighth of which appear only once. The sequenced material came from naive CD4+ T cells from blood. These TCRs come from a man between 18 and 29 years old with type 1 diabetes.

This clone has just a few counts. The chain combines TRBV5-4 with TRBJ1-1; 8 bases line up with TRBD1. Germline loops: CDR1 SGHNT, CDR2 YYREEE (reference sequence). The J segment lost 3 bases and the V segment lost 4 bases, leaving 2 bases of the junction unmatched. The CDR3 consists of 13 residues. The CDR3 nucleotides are TGTGCCAGCAGCCCGGACAGGGACACTGAAGCTTTCTTT. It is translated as CASSPDRDTEAFF. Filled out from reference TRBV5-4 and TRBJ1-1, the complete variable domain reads ETGVTQSPTHLIKTRGQQVTLRCSSQSGHNTVSWYQQALGQGPQFIFQYYREEENGRGNFPPRFSGLQFPNYSSELNVNALELDDSALYLCASSPDRDTEAFFGQGTRLTVV.

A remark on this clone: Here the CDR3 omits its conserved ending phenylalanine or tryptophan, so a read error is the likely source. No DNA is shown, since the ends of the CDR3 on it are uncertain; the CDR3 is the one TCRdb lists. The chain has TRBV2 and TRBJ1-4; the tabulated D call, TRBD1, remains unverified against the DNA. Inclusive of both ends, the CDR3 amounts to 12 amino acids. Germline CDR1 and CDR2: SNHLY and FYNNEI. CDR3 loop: CASSELGQGPQM.

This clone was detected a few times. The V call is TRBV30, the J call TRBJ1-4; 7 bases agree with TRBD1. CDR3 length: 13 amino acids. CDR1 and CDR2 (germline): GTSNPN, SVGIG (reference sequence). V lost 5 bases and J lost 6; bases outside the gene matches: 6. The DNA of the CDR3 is TGTGCCTGGGCGGGACAGCAGTATGAAAAACTGTTTTTT. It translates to CAWAGQQYEKLFF.

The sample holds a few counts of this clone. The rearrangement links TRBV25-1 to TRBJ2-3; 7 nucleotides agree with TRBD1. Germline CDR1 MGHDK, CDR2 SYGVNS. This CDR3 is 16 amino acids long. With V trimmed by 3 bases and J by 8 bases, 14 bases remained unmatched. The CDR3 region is CASSDRDSPAVGTQYF. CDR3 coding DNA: TGTGCCAGCAGTGACCGGGACAGTCCTGCGGTTGGTACGCAGTATTTT.

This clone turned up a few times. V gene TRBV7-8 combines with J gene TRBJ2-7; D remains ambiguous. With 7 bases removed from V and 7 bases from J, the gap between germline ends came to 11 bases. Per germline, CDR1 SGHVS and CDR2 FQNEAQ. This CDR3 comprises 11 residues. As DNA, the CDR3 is TGTGCCAGCACTCAGATGGGGGAGCAGTACTTC. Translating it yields CASTQMGEQYF.

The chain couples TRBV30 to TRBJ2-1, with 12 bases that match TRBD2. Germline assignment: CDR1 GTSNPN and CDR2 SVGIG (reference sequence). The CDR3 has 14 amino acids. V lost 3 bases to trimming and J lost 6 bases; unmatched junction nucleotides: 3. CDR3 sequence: CAWRTSGSPNEQFF. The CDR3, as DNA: TGTGCCTGGAGGACTAGCGGGAGCCCCAATGAGCAGTTCTTC.

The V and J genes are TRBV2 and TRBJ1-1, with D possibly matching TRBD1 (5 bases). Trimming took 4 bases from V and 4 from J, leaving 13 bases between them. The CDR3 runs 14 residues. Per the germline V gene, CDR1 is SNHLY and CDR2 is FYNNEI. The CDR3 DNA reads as TGTGCCAGCAGTGGCCCGCAGAGGGGCACTGAAGCTTTCTTT. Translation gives CASSGPQRGTEAFF. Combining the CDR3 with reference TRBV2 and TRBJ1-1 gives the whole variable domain EPEVTQTPSHQVTQMGQEVILRCVPISNHLYFYWYRQILGQKVEFLVSFYNNEISEKSEIFDDQFSVERPDGSNFTLKIRSTKLEDSAMYFCASSGPQRGTEAFFGQGTRLTVV.

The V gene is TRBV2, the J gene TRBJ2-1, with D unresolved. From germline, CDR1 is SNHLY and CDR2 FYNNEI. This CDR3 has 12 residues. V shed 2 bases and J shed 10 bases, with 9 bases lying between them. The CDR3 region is CASSESSREQFF. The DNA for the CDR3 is TGTGCCAGCAGTGAATCGAGCAGGGAGCAGTTCTTC. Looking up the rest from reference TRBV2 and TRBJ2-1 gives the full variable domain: EPEVTQTPSHQVTQMGQEVILRCVPISNHLYFYWYRQILGQKVEFLVSFYNNEISEKSEIFDDQFSVERPDGSNFTLKIRSTKLEDSAMYFCASSESSREQFFGPGTRLTVL.

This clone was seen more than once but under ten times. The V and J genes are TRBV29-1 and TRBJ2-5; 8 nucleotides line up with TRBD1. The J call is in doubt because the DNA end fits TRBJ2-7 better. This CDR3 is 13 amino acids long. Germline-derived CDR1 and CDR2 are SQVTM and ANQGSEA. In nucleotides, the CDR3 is TGCAGCGTTCGGACAGGGACCCCCTACGAGCAGTACTTC. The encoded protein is CSVRTGTPYEQYF.

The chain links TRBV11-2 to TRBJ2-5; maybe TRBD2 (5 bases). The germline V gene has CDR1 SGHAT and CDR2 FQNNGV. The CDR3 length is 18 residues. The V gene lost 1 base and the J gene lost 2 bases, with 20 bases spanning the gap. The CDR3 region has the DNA TGTGCCAGCAGCTTAGTAAGGGAGTCGTTGCTCCTGCAAGAGACCCAGTACTTC. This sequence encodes CASSLVRESLLLQETQYF.

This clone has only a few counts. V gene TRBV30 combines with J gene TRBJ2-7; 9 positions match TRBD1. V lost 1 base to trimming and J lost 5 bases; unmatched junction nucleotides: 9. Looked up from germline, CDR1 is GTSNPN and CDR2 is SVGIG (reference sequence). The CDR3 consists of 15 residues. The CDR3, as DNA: TGTGCCTGGAGTGGAGGGACAGGGACAGTGGACGAGCAGTACTTC. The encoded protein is CAWSGGTGTVDEQYF.

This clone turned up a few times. The CDR3 region has the DNA TGTGCCAGCAGCTTAATCCCAGCTAACTATGGCTACACCTTC. Residues: CASSLIPANYGYTF. The chain couples TRBV7-9 to TRBJ1-2; no firm D call. The CDR3 extends over 14 amino acids. In germline, CDR1 is SEHNR, CDR2 FQNEAQ (reference sequence). The V gene lost 2 bases and the J gene lost 0 bases, with 7 bases spanning the gap.

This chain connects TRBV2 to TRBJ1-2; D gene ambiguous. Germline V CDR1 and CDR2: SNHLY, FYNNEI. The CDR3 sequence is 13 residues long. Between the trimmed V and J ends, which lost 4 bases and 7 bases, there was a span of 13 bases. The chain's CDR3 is CASSALATPGYTF. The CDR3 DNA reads TGTGCCAGCAGTGCGCTAGCGACACCTGGCTACACCTTC.

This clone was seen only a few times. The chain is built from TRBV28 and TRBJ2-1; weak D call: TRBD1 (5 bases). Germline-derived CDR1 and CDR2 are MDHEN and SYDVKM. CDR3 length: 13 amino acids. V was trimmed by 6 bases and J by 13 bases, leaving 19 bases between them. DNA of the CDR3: TGTGCCAGCAGCCCGACAGCCGCCAGCTTACAGTTCTTC. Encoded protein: CASSPTAASLQFF.

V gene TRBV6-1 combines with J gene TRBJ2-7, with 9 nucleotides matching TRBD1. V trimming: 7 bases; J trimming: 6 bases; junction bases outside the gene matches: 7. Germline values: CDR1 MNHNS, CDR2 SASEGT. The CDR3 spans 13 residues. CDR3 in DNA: TGTGCCAGCACCCAGGGACAGGGTGGCGAGCAGTACTTC. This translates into CASTQGQGGEQYF.

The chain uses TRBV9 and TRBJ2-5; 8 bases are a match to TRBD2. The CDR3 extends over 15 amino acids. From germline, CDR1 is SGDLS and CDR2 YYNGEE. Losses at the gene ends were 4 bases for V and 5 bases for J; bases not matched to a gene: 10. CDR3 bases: TGTGCCAGCAGCCCCCGGGAGGGACCCCGGGAGACCCAGTACTTC. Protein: CASSPREGPRETQYF.

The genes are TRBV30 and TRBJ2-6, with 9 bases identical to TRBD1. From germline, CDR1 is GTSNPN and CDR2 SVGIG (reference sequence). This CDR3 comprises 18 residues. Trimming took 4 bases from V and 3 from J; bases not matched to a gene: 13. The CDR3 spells CAWTIGTGQSSGANVLTF. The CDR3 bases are TGTGCCTGGACAATCGGGACAGGGCAAAGTAGTGGGGCCAACGTCCTGACTTTC.

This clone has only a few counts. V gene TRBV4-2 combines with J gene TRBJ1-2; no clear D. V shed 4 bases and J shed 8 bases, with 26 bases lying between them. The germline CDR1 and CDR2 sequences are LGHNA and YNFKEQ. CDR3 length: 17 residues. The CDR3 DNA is TGTGCCAGCAGCCTCGACCCGAATTCCCACGACTATGGCGGCTACACCTTC. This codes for CASSLDPNSHDYGGYTF.

CDR3 amino acids: CASIKDGSEQYF. The CDR3 DNA follows: TGTGCCAGCATTAAGGACGGATCCGAGCAGTACTTC. This chain connects TRBV5-4 to TRBJ2-7, with D unresolved. Between the trimmed V and J ends, which lost 6 bases and 6 bases, there was a span of 13 bases. Germline CDR1 is SGHNT and CDR2 is YYREEE (reference sequence). The CDR3 loop spans 12 amino acids.

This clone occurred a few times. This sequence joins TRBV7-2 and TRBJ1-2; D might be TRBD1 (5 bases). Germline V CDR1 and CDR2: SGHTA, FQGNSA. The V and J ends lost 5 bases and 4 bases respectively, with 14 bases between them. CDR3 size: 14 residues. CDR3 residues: CASSLSRGTYGYTF. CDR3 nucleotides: TGTGCCAGCAGCCTCTCCCGGGGGACCTATGGCTACACCTTC.